This T cell receptor (beta chain) was obtained from a study of cytomegalovirus exposure and HLA in healthy donors. About the study: Of some 360 genotyped donors, more than 70% clustered with self-reported Caucasian donors.

General study points: Later genetic work tied a missense DCLRE1C variant to beta-chain V and J trimming.

The study ran its PCR with 60 Vbeta and 13 Jbeta primers. Profiled with immunoSEQ multiplex PCR; TCRdb holds only in-frame clones, not every one. Here the sample spans approximately 160,000 clones, roughly 80% being singletons. As for this clone: Its antigen remains unidentified.

Trimming removed 0 bases at V and 4 bases at J, with 6 bases between. From germline, CDR1 is SEHNR and CDR2 FQNEAQ (reference sequence). The CDR3 loop spans 14 amino acids. The specimen was PBMCs. This TCR came from a young woman in good health and CMV-seronegative. The rearrangement links TRBV7-9 to TRBJ2-2; D gene ambiguous. The CDR3 DNA reads TGTGCCAGCAGCTTAGCACCGCGCACCGGGGAGCTGTTTTTT. It codes for CASSLAPRTGELFF.